These T cell receptor beta chains were read from a single sample in a study of control samples from healthy donors and cancer patients. TCRdb's table, derived via immunoSEQ multiplex PCR, lists solely in-frame clones and lacks some. Seen here are more than 60,000 clones, around 90% observed once, and the top ten hold 9.5%. Sequenced sample: PBMCs. These receptors all stem from a woman aged 50 to 60 with colorectal cancer. CDR3s include the opening cysteine and the closing phenylalanine or tryptophan. The D gene is left open where the match is weak. Rows may omit the clone size; those that give it use once, few, many or a size class.

j_call	v_call	d_call	clone_size	cdr3_aa	cdr3_nt
TRBJ2-2	TRBV5-1	TRBD2	.	CASSGPLAGGTGELFF	TGCGCCAGCAGCGGCCCACTAGCGGGGGGAACCGGGGAGCTGTTTTTT
TRBJ1-1	TRBV7-9	.	.	CASSFGQDTEAFF	TGTGCCAGCAGCTTCGGCCAGGACACTGAAGCTTTCTTT
TRBJ2-1	TRBV2	.	.	CASTPRLVSYNEQFF	TGTGCCAGCACTCCTAGACTAGTTTCCTACAATGAGCAGTTCTTC
TRBJ1-2	TRBV5-8	.	.	CASSLEGRYGYTF	TGTGCCAGCAGCTTGGAAGGGAGATACGGCTACACCTTC
TRBJ1-1	TRBV19	.	.	CATNQGQIRTEAFF	TGTGCCACTAACCAAGGACAGATAAGGACTGAAGCTTTCTTT
TRBJ1-1	TRBV28	TRBD1	.	CASRPGTGVTEAFF	TGTGCCAGCAGACCCGGGACAGGGGTCACTGAAGCTTTCTTT
TRBJ1-2	TRBV12-3/TRBV12-4	.	.	CASRWEAGYTF	TGTGCCAGCAGGTGGGAGGCTGGCTACACCTTC
TRBJ1-1	TRBV24-1	.	.	CATSDPGAPNTEAFF	TGTGCCACCAGTGACCCCGGGGCACCGAACACTGAAGCTTTCTTT
TRBJ1-2	TRBV3-1/TRBV3-2	.	.	CASSQVQADGYTF	TGTGCCAGCAGCCAGGTCCAGGCAGATGGCTACACCTTC
TRBJ2-3	TRBV10-3	TRBD2	.	CAISAERGQTDTQYF	TGTGCCATCAGTGCTGAGCGGGGGCAGACAGATACGCAGTATTTT
TRBJ1-3	TRBV30	.	.	CAWSNGIILGNTIYF	TGTGCCTGGAGTAATGGGATAATCCTAGGAAACACCATATATTTT
TRBJ1-4	TRBV6-5	.	.	CASSYSLEPANEKLFF	TGTGCCAGCAGTTACTCATTGGAACCTGCTAATGAAAAACTGTTTTTT
TRBJ1-2	TRBV27	TRBD1	.	CASSFRDSRGYTF	TGTGCCAGCAGTTTCCGGGACAGCCGGGGCTACACCTTC
TRBJ2-5	TRBV15	.	.	CATSRDRQGKTQYF	TGTGCCACCAGCAGAGACAGGCAGGGGAAGACCCAGTACTTC
TRBJ2-3	TRBV3-1/TRBV3-2	.	.	CASSHRGTDEDTQYF	TGTGCCAGCAGCCACCGGGGGACAGACGAAGATACGCAGTATTTT
TRBJ1-1	TRBV6-1	.	medium-sized	CASSESENTEAFF	TGTGCCAGCAGTGAATCAGAAAACACTGAAGCTTTCTTT
TRBJ2-4	TRBV28	.	.	CASSLGQGGNIQYF	TGTGCCAGCAGTTTAGGGCAGGGCGGTAACATTCAGTACTTC
TRBJ2-3	TRBV7-2	.	once	CASSLGQGPDTQYF	TGTGCCAGCAGCTTGGGGCAGGGCCCAGATACGCAGTATTTT
TRBJ1-1	TRBV12-3/TRBV12-4	TRBD1	.	CASRETGNGGAFF	TGTGCCAGCAGAGAGACAGGGAACGGGGGAGCTTTCTTT
TRBJ2-4	TRBV30	.	.	CAWSVGGIGYF	TGTGCCTGGAGTGTTGGAGGAATTGGGTACTTC
TRBJ2-2	TRBV7-9	.	.	CASSLGGQRSNTGELFF	TGTGCCAGCAGCTTAGGAGGTCAGCGTTCGAACACCGGGGAGCTGTTTTTT
TRBJ1-4	TRBV18	.	.	CASSPPGGEEKLFF	TGTGCCAGCTCACCACCGGGGGGCGAAGAAAAACTGTTTTTT
TRBJ1-6	TRBV18	TRBD1	.	CASSSSPGQNNSPLHF	TGTGCCAGCTCATCCTCTCCGGGACAGAATAATTCACCCCTCCACTTT
TRBJ1-3	TRBV4-1	.	.	CASSQMEGGMGSGNTIYF	TGCGCCAGCAGCCAGATGGAGGGTGGCATGGGCTCTGGAAACACCATATATTTT
TRBJ2-3	TRBV27	.	.	CASSLVGALSTDTQYF	TGTGCCAGCAGTTTGGTGGGGGCCCTGAGCACAGATACGCAGTATTTT
TRBJ2-5	TRBV10-3	TRBD2	.	CAISRGEQETQYF	TGTGCCATCAGTCGGGGGGAGCAAGAGACCCAGTACTTC
TRBJ1-4	TRBV6-5	TRBD1	.	CASSYARGQEKLFF	TGTGCCAGCAGTTACGCCAGGGGGCAGGAAAAACTGTTTTTT